One and the same sample provided the 8 T cell receptor beta chains below, sequenced in a study of blood T cell repertoires in COVID-19. The protocol was immunoSEQ multiplex PCR, while the TCRdb copy is restricted to in-frame clones and leaves out a portion. The table includes 160,000 or so clones, approximately 85% detected once. The sequenced material came from peripheral blood. The receptors derive from a woman between 45 and 65 years old with COVID-19, enrolled during active disease.

The rearrangement joins TRBV28 to TRBJ2-2; the D is unclear. Germline lookup yields CDR1 MDHEN and CDR2 SYDVKM. The CDR3 covers 11 residues. Deletions cut 2 bases from V and 7 bases from J, with 2 bases between. For the CDR3, the DNA is TGTGCCAGCAGTTTACGCGGGGAGCTGTTTTTT. This encodes CASSLRGELFF. The whole variable domain, filled in from reference TRBV28 and TRBJ2-2, reads DVKVTQSSRYLVKRTGEKVFLECVQDMDHENMFWYRQDPGLGLRLIYFSYDVKMKEKGDIPEGYSVSREKKERFSLILESASTNQTSMYLCASSLRGELFFGEGSRLTVL.

CDR3 in DNA: TGTGCCAGCATAGAGTTCGTACAGGACAGGTCGTCAGTGGGGGGAGAGACCCAGTACTTC. Translated: CASIEFVQDRSSVGGETQYF. The chain couples TRBV28 to TRBJ2-5; D may be TRBD1 (7 bases). The V gene lost 7 bases and the J gene lost 4 bases, with 34 bases spanning the gap. This CDR3 region has 20 residues. Germline V gives CDR1 MDHEN, CDR2 SYDVKM.

The chain carries TRBV4-1 and TRBJ2-3, with 9 positions matching TRBD2. V lost 3 bases, J lost 0 bases, and 16 bases stayed unmatched. This CDR3 contains 20 residues. CDR1 and CDR2 from the germline V gene are MGHRA and YSYEKL. The CDR3 DNA is TGCGCCAGCAGCCATCGGAGGTTAGCGGGGGTGGGGACTAGCACAGATACGCAGTATTTT. Its translation: CASSHRRLAGVGTSTDTQYF.

This chain uses TRBV2 with TRBJ2-2, with 9 nucleotides matching TRBD1. Looked up from germline, CDR1 is SNHLY and CDR2 is FYNNEI. After removal of 4 bases from V and 7 bases from J, the junction contained 4 bases not matched to a gene. The CDR3 contains 14 residues. CDR3 nucleotide sequence: TGTGCCAGCAGTGGGGACAGGGAGATCGGGGAGCTGTTTTTT. Protein product: CASSGDREIGELFF.

The rearrangement joins TRBV7-9 to TRBJ2-7; D ambiguous. The germline V gene has CDR1 SEHNR and CDR2 FQNEAQ (reference sequence). The CDR3 extends over 13 amino acids. Deletions cut 5 bases from V and 2 bases from J, with 10 bases between. In nucleotides, the CDR3 is TGTGCCAGCAGCCGAGGAGAAACCTACGAGCAGTACTTC. This codes for CASSRGETYEQYF.

V usage is TRBV10-3 and J usage is TRBJ2-7; weak D call: TRBD1 (6 bases). CDR3 length: 17 residues. The germline CDR1 and CDR2 sequences are ENHRY and SYGVKD. Trimming stripped 2 bases from V and 0 bases from J, with 17 bases between. In DNA form, the CDR3 reads TGTGCCATCAGTGAGACCAATAACAGGGTGAGCTCCTACGAGCAGTACTTC. It translates to CAISETNNRVSSYEQYF.

The chain couples TRBV14 to TRBJ2-7; 7 bases agree with TRBD2. The germline CDR1 and CDR2 sequences are SGHDN and FVKESK. The CDR3 extends over 14 amino acids. Trimming cost V 1 base and J 7 bases; bases outside gene matches: 7. CDR3 coding DNA: TGTGCCAGCAGCCAAGGGGAGGGGTCACGGGAGCAGTACTTC. It is translated as CASSQGEGSREQYF. Filled out from reference TRBV14 and TRBJ2-7, the complete variable domain reads EAGVTQFPSHSVIEKGQTVTLRCDPISGHDNLYWYRRVMGKEIKFLLHFVKESKQDESGMPNNRFLAERTGGTYSTLKVQPAELEDSGVYFCASSQGEGSREQYFGPGTRLTVT.

This rearrangement joins TRBV18 to TRBJ1-2; D gene unclear. From germline, CDR1 is KGHSH and CDR2 LQKENI. V was cut by 3 bases and J by 8 bases, with 10 bases left in between. The length of the CDR3 is 12 residues. The CDR3 sequence is CASSPGGKGYTF. CDR3 nucleotides: TGTGCCAGCTCACCTGGAGGGAAAGGCTACACCTTC.